The 5 T cell receptor beta chains given below trace back to one sample, sequenced in a study of cytomegalovirus exposure and HLA in healthy donors. TCRdb's copy holds only in-frame clones and misses some; the assay was immunoSEQ multiplex PCR. The sample contains 55,000 to 70,000 clones, 92% of which appear only once. Specimen: PBMCs. Receptor source: a young man in good health and CMV-seropositive.

In its sample, this clone was seen once. V gene TRBV14 combines with J gene TRBJ2-7; weak D call: TRBD2 (6 bases). Germline values: CDR1 SGHDN, CDR2 FVKESK. V lost 1 base, J lost 6 bases, and 19 bases lay in between. CDR3 size: 16 residues. The CDR3 here is CASSQGRRATLSEQYF. In DNA form, the CDR3 reads TGTGCCAGCAGCCAAGGACGGAGGGCCACCCTCTCCGAGCAGTACTTC. Full variable domain (missing parts from reference TRBV14 and TRBJ2-7): EAGVTQFPSHSVIEKGQTVTLRCDPISGHDNLYWYRRVMGKEIKFLLHFVKESKQDESGMPNNRFLAERTGGTYSTLKVQPAELEDSGVYFCASSQGRRATLSEQYFGPGTRLTVT.

This clone was counted a single time. The DNA for the CDR3 is TGTGCCAGCAGCCAGGAAGGGGGGGGGCGCGGGGCCAACGTCCTGACTTTC. Translation: CASSQEGGGRGANVLTF. The rearrangement joins TRBV14 to TRBJ2-6; D is possibly TRBD2 (7 bases). Between the trimmed V and J ends, which lost 3 bases and 4 bases, there was a span of 16 bases. The CDR3 has 17 amino acids. Germline V gives CDR1 SGHDN, CDR2 FVKESK.

This sequence joins TRBV6-5 and TRBJ2-7; perhaps TRBD2 as D (5 bases). The CDR3 loop spans 13 amino acids. Germline assignment: CDR1 MNHEY and CDR2 SVGAGI. The V and J ends lost 4 bases and 2 bases respectively, with 9 bases between them. CDR3 residues: CASSSGNPYEQYF. CDR3 in DNA: TGTGCCAGCAGTTCCGGGAATCCCTACGAGCAGTACTTC.

The chain is built from TRBV28 and TRBJ2-1; 8 nucleotides line up with TRBD2. Germline V gene sequence: CDR1 MDHEN, CDR2 SYDVKM. The CDR3 covers 17 residues. Trimming cost V 4 bases and J 7 bases; bases outside gene matches: 15. CDR3 sequence: CASSYPNLGLGFNEQFF. CDR3 DNA sequence: TGTGCCAGCAGTTACCCAAACCTGGGACTAGGTTTTAATGAGCAGTTCTTC.

The J gene is TRBJ1-5, the V gene TRBV19; 8 nucleotides agree with TRBD1. This CDR3 region has 14 residues. Germline CDR1 is LNHDA and CDR2 is SQIVND (reference sequence). V shed 4 bases and J 6 bases; nucleotides not matched to a gene: 5. In DNA form, the CDR3 reads TGTGCCAGTAGTACCGGACAGGGTGGTCAGCCCCAGCATTTT. Protein: CASSTGQGGQPQHF.